This T cell receptor beta chain derives from a study of cytomegalovirus exposure and HLA in healthy donors. A note on this clone: Its target is not known.

Study-wide points: CMV antigen specificity was confirmed in vitro for three CMV-associated chains.

The study ran its PCR with 60 Vbeta and 13 Jbeta primers. The method was immunoSEQ multiplex PCR; TCRdb's version includes in-frame clones alone and lacks a portion of them. The profile covers around 110,000 clones, with nearly 75% appearing a single time and around 5% taken by the ten largest. Sequencing used PBMCs. The receptor was isolated from a man under 40 in good health and CMV-seropositive.

CDR3 residues: CASSLQTGPSETQYF. CDR3 in DNA: TGTGCCAGCAGCCTACAGACAGGGCCATCAGAGACCCAGTACTTC. The chain combines TRBV14 with TRBJ2-5, with TRBD1 matching 7 bases. V trimming: 4 bases; J trimming: 4 bases; junction bases outside the gene matches: 9. The germline V gene has CDR1 SGHDN and CDR2 FVKESK. The CDR3 contains 15 residues.